The entry that follows covers one T cell receptor beta chain sequence. Unique molecular identifiers were affixed to single, distinct cDNA molecules. TCRdb called the 5' RACE reads again in MiXCR, with one record for every CDR3 protein. Of 75,000 to 100,000 distinct CDR3 sequences listed, over 15% were seen once; the top ten hold roughly 1.3%. These data are taken from a study of early T cells in non-severe SARS-CoV-2 infection. The sample consisted of whole blood. The source is an adult who was a healthcare worker with PCR-confirmed SARS-CoV-2 infection or an uninfected control (not recorded which).

CDR3: CASSSSDRMAQPQHF. CDR3 bases: TGTGCCAGCAGTTCAAGCGACAGGATGGCTCAGCCCCAGCATTTT. The rearrangement joins TRBV6-5 to TRBJ1-5, with D perhaps TRBD1 (6 bases). CDR3 size: 15 residues. Between the trimmed V and J ends, which lost 4 bases and 6 bases, there was a span of 16 bases. Germline V gene sequence: CDR1 MNHEY, CDR2 SVGAGI.